The 6 T cell receptor beta chains in this list originate from one sample, sequenced in a study of shared clonotypes between healthy human individuals. TCRdb's table, derived via immunoSEQ multiplex PCR, lists solely in-frame clones and lacks some. The sample has 550,000 to 800,000 clones, under 80% seen once. The sequencing input was memory CD4+ T cells sorted from blood. Subset noted: CD45RA-negative fraction. Receptors originate from a woman in her 30s in good health.

V is TRBV13 and J is TRBJ1-6; the D is unclear. V shed 3 bases and J shed 7 bases, with 4 bases lying between them. Germline CDR1 and CDR2: PRHDT and FYEKMQ (reference sequence). This CDR3 contains 12 residues. The CDR3 region has the DNA TGTGCCAGCAGCTTTTCCAATTCACCCCTCCACTTT. As protein: CASSFSNSPLHF.

In the case of this clone: This same CDR3 is encoded by further DNA sequences in the sample. This chain connects TRBV2 to TRBJ2-7; a weak D match, TRBD2 (5 bases). CDR3 size: 12 residues. CDR1 SNHLY and CDR2 FYNNEI come from the germline V gene. Trimming removed 6 bases from V and 4 bases from J, with 10 bases in between. CDR3 nucleotides: TGTGCCAGCAGCCGAGGGAGTTACGAGCAGTACTTC. Translation gives CASSRGSYEQYF.

This sequence joins TRBV28 and TRBJ2-6; D may be TRBD1 or TRBD2 (6 bases each). Deletions cut 6 bases from V and 2 bases from J, with 17 bases between. Germline V gene data show CDR1 as MDHEN and CDR2 as SYDVKM. This CDR3 is 17 amino acids long. The CDR3 DNA is TGTGCCAGCAGGGGGGGTCCACAGGGAACTGGGGCCAACGTCCTGACTTTC. Residues: CASRGGPQGTGANVLTF.

In the case of this clone: Other DNA sequences in the sample encode the same CDR3. The rearrangement links TRBV4-1 to TRBJ2-1, with 9 bases that match TRBD2. Germline V gives CDR1 MGHRA, CDR2 YSYEKL. The CDR3 consists of 17 residues. The junction had 5 bases not matched to a gene; V was cut back by 0 bases and J by 2 bases. CDR3 amino acids: CASSQEGAGGPYNEQFF. The DNA of the CDR3 is TGCGCCAGCAGCCAAGAAGGAGCGGGAGGCCCCTACAATGAGCAGTTCTTC.

The chain employs TRBV29-1 and TRBJ2-1; TRBD2 agrees at 9 bases. V was pared by 6 bases and J by 6 bases, with 6 bases of the junction left unmatched. Per the germline V gene, CDR1 is SQVTM and CDR2 is ANQGSEA. This CDR3 is built from 13 residues. For the CDR3, the DNA is TGCAGCGTCCGCGGGAGGGCCAGCAATGAGCAGTTCTTC. Translated, it gives CSVRGRASNEQFF.

This clone appeared a few times. This same CDR3 is encoded by further DNA sequences in the sample. The rearrangement uses TRBV2 and TRBJ2-2, with D possibly being TRBD2 (5 bases). The length of the CDR3 is 16 residues. V was shortened by 7 bases and J by 1 base, with 16 bases between the two germline ends. CDR1 and CDR2 from the germline V gene are SNHLY and FYNNEI. The CDR3 DNA follows: TGTGCCAGCACCGCGGCTAGCCACCGGAACACCGGGGAGCTGTTTTTT. This codes for CASTAASHRNTGELFF.